The sequence of this T cell receptor (beta chain) was determined in a study of response to subunit inactivated influenza vaccine. Only a few counts were recorded for this clonotype. No antigen is known for it. The V end was cut by 0 bases, the J end by 5 bases, with 8 bases between. The CDR3 runs 13 residues. The germline CDR1 and CDR2 sequences are DFQATT and SNEGSKA (reference sequence). The study's findings and limits: Few additional T cells are recruited per seasonal influenza vaccination, authors suggested.

One entry per CDR3 protein, called by TCRdb with MiXCR from the RT-PCR reads. The sample lists around 300,000 distinct CDR3 sequences; approximately 23% were seen once. The V and J genes are TRBV20-1 and TRBJ1-5; the D gene is possibly TRBD1 (6 bases). The sequencing used PBMCs from blood, collected less than 22 months after vaccination. The origin of this receptor is a man between 50 and 75 years old who received an inactivated influenza vaccine. CDR3 DNA: TGCAGTGCTAGAGAACAGGGATATCAGCCCCAGCATTTT. Translating it yields CSAREQGYQPQHF.